Listed here are 27 T cell receptor beta chains from one sample, sequenced in a study of T cells in Graves' hyperthyroidism and ophthalmopathy. Amplified TCR beta CDR3 regions came from RNA transcripts. HTBI primers were used for first-round RT-PCR of the TCR CDR3. One entry per CDR3 protein results from TCRdb running MiXCR on the multiplex PCR reads. Of hundreds of thousands of distinct CDR3 sequences listed, more than 30% were seen once; the top ten hold roughly 8.3%. The source material was blood. The source is a man aged 18-30 years with Graves' hyperthyroidism.

The chain is built from TRBV5-6 and TRBJ2-7; the match to TRBD1 covers 8 bases. This CDR3 is built from 15 residues. CDR1 and CDR2 from the germline V gene are SGHDT and YYEEEE. J was trimmed by 3 bases and V by 1 base; bases with no gene match: 6. The chain's CDR3 is CASSLFGQGIYEQYF. Written as DNA, the CDR3 is TGTGCCAGCAGCTTGTTCGGACAGGGCATCTACGAGCAGTACTTC.

Many counts were recorded for this clonotype. The chain joins TRBV12-3 or TRBV12-4 to TRBJ1-1; D not certain. The CDR3 is 12 amino acids. The germline V and J ends were trimmed by 6 bases and 5 bases, with 10 bases remaining between them. Here the CDR3 DNA reads TGTGCCAGCAGGCCACGGGGAACTGAAGCTTTCTTT. This sequence encodes CASRPRGTEAFF.

This clonotype showed up just once. V is TRBV25-1 and J is TRBJ1-6, with D unclear. This CDR3 is 14 amino acids long. Germline lookup yields CDR1 MGHDK and CDR2 SYGVNS. V lost 7 bases and J 7 bases, leaving 14 bases between the germline ends. The DNA of the CDR3 is TGTGCCAGCAATTTAGGAGGGTCCAATTCACCCCTCCACTTT. This encodes CASNLGGSNSPLHF.

There are many counts of this clonotype. This rearrangement joins TRBV24-1 to TRBJ2-2, with TRBD1 matching 7 bases. J gave up 5 bases and V 4 bases, and 9 bases lay outside the gene matches. The germline CDR1 and CDR2 sequences are KGHDR and SFDVKD. The CDR3 runs to 16 residues. CDR3 in DNA: TGTGCCACCAGTGACGGGACAGCGGTCCGGACCGGGGAGCTGTTTTTT. Translating gives CATSDGTAVRTGELFF.

This clonotype was counted many times. A much larger clone is a single base away; this may be a read error. V usage is TRBV11-3 and J usage is TRBJ2-7, with D maybe TRBD1 (6 bases). Trimming removed 1 base from V and 8 bases from J, with 6 bases in between. The length of the CDR3 is 11 residues. Germline V gene data show CDR1 as SGHNT and CDR2 as YENEEA. The CDR3 protein is CASSLGDKQYF. The CDR3 DNA sequence: TGTGCCAGCAGCTTAGGGGACAAGCAGTACTTC. Filled out from reference TRBV11-3 and TRBJ2-7, the complete variable domain reads EAGVVQSPRYKIIEKKQPVAFWCNPISGHNTLYWYLQNLGQGPELLIRYENEEAVDDSQLPKDRFSAERLKGVDSTLKIQPAELGDSAVYLCASSLGDKQYFGPGTRLTVT.

The J gene is TRBJ1-2, the V gene TRBV20-1, with 8 nucleotides matching TRBD1. In germline, CDR1 is DFQATT, CDR2 SNEGSKA (reference sequence). The CDR3 length is 15 residues. V lost 6 bases, J lost 4 bases, and 13 bases stayed unmatched. For the CDR3, the DNA is TGCAGTGCCAGCAGCCCAAGACAGGGGAGCTATGGCTACACCTTC. This gives the protein CSASSPRQGSYGYTF.

In its sample, this clonotype was seen a few times. This sequence joins TRBV5-4 and TRBJ2-2, with D perhaps TRBD2 (6 bases). Looked up from germline, CDR1 is SGHNT and CDR2 is YYREEE (reference sequence). Trimming cost V 6 bases and J 0 bases, with 15 bases left between them. The CDR3 is 16 amino acids. The CDR3 nucleotides are TGTGCCAGCACCACCAGTGGCGGGACGAACACCGGGGAGCTGTTTTTT. Translating gives CASTTSGGTNTGELFF.

This clonotype has just a few counts. V gene TRBV19 combines with J gene TRBJ1-6; D remains unclear. Germline CDR1 is LNHDA and CDR2 is SQIVND (reference sequence). This CDR3 comprises 14 residues. The V gene lost 1 base and the J gene lost 8 bases, with 9 bases spanning the gap. CDR3 DNA: TGTGCCAGTAGTATAGCAGCGACGTATTCACCCCTCCACTTT. This sequence encodes CASSIAATYSPLHF. Variable domain in full (rest from reference TRBV19 and TRBJ1-6): DGGITQSPKYLFRKEGQNVTLSCEQNLNHDAMYWYRQDPGQGLRLIYYSQIVNDFQKGDIAEGYSVSREKKESFPLTVTSAQKNPTAFYLCASSIAATYSPLHFGNGTRLTVT.

The chain carries TRBV11-2 and TRBJ2-7; D could derive from TRBD1 or TRBD2 (5 bases each). This CDR3 is built from 15 residues. Trimming cost V 5 bases and J 0 bases, with 14 bases left between them. Germline assignment: CDR1 SGHAT and CDR2 FQNNGV. CDR3 DNA: TGTGCCAGCAGCCCACCGGGACGGCTCTCCTACGAGCAGTACTTC. Protein product: CASSPPGRLSYEQYF.

The V call is TRBV12-3 or TRBV12-4, the J call TRBJ2-7, with D perhaps given as TRBD1 or TRBD2 (5 bases each). The CDR3 runs to 12 residues. V lost 8 bases to trimming and J lost 6 bases, with 14 bases between them. CDR3 loop: CASRGGSCEQYF. The CDR3 DNA sequence: TGTGCCAGCCGTGGGGGTAGCTGCGAGCAGTACTTC.

This rearrangement joins TRBV5-1 to TRBJ2-7; no clear D gene. The germline CDR1 and CDR2 sequences are SGHRS and YFSETQ. Trimming cost V 7 bases and J 4 bases, with 12 bases left between them. This CDR3 is 12 amino acids long. The CDR3 nucleotides are TGCGCCAGCGCTGATGGCCTATACGAGCAGTACTTC. Translating it yields CASADGLYEQYF. Full variable domain (remainder filled in from reference TRBV5-1 and TRBJ2-7): KAGVTQTPRYLIKTRGQQVTLSCSPISGHRSVSWYQQTPGQGLQFLFEYFSETQRNKGNFPGRFSGRQFSNSRSEMNVSTLELGDSALYLCASADGLYEQYFGPGTRLTVT.

This rearrangement joins TRBV10-3 to TRBJ1-2; no reliable D call. Germline V gene lookup returns CDR1 ENHRY and CDR2 SYGVKD. CDR3 length: 11 amino acids. The V end lost 7 bases, the J end lost 9 bases, and 12 bases lay between the germline ends. In DNA, the CDR3 is TGTGCCATCACCAGGACGAGGAGCTACACCTTC. Translation gives CAITRTRSYTF.

This clonotype showed up just a few times. The chain employs TRBV6-5 and TRBJ1-4; D is unresolved. The length of the CDR3 is 14 residues. Germline V gene lookup returns CDR1 MNHEY and CDR2 SVGAGI. The ends were cut back, 0 bases at V and 5 bases at J, with 7 bases in the middle. Written as DNA, the CDR3 is TGTGCCAGCAGTTACTCGATGGGGAATGAAAAACTGTTTTTT. Its protein is CASSYSMGNEKLFF.

This clonotype showed up just a few times. The chain employs TRBV7-3 and TRBJ1-1; D is perhaps TRBD1 (6 bases). CDR3 size: 19 residues. Germline CDR1 and CDR2: SGHTA and FQGTGA. With 0 bases removed from V and 0 bases from J, the gap between germline ends came to 20 bases. The CDR3 DNA follows: TGTGCCAGCAGCTTAACTAAGCCAAAGGACAGTTTAATGAACACTGAAGCTTTCTTT. This codes for CASSLTKPKDSLMNTEAFF.

V is TRBV10-3 and J is TRBJ1-5; 12 nucleotides line up with TRBD1. Germline values: CDR1 ENHRY, CDR2 SYGVKD. CDR3 length equals 14 residues. The J segment lost 6 bases and the V segment lost 10 bases, leaving 7 bases of the junction unmatched. In DNA form, the CDR3 reads TGTGCCACCAGACCGGGACAGGGGGCTCAGCCCCAGCATTTT. Residues: CATRPGQGAQPQHF.

V is TRBV10-3 and J is TRBJ1-5; D unclear. The CDR3 consists of 15 residues. Trimming removed 10 bases at V and 0 bases at J, with 16 bases between. Looked up from germline, CDR1 is ENHRY and CDR2 is SYGVKD. CDR3 nucleotide sequence: TGTGCCAGCGGACGGAACACCTATAGCAATCAGCCCCAGCATTTT. This codes for CASGRNTYSNQPQHF.

Ten or more counts support this clonotype. CDR3 sequence (DNA): TGTGCCAGCAGCGTGGGAGACAGCTACGAGCAGTACTTC. Translating it yields CASSVGDSYEQYF. The rearrangement links TRBV9 to TRBJ2-7, with D perhaps given as TRBD1 or TRBD2 (5 bases each). This CDR3 has 13 residues. The V gene's germline CDR1 is SGDLS and CDR2 YYNGEE. V lost 2 bases and J 3 bases, leaving 9 bases between the germline ends. Full variable domain (outside the CDR3, taken from reference TRBV9 and TRBJ2-7): DSGVTQTPKHLITATGQRVTLRCSPRSGDLSVYWYQQSLDQGLQFLIQYYNGEERAKGNILERFSAQQFPDLHSELNLSSLELGDSALYFCASSVGDSYEQYFGPGTRLTVT.

To note about this clonotype: A read error may be the cause here, since a much bigger clone is one base away. This chain links TRBV29-1 with TRBJ2-5, with a weak D call TRBD1 (6 bases). There are 15 residues in the CDR3. CDR1 is SQVTM, CDR2 ANQGSEA, per germline. The CDR3 is CSVEDFVRGQGTQYF. CDR3 DNA sequence: TGCAGCGTTGAAGATTTTGTCAGGGGTCAAGGGACCCAGTACTTC.

The V and J genes are TRBV6-2 or TRBV6-3 and TRBJ2-5, with 9 bases fitting TRBD2. V lost 5 bases to trimming and J lost 4 bases; unmatched junction nucleotides: 14. Germline CDR1 MNHEY, CDR2 SVGEGT. This CDR3 is 17 amino acids long. The CDR3 is CASSPMTSGLRGETQYF. The CDR3 DNA reads TGTGCCAGCAGTCCTATGACTAGCGGTCTGAGGGGAGAGACCCAGTACTTC.

In the case of this clonotype: With a much larger clone just one base away, this may be a read error. The chain uses TRBV29-1 and TRBJ1-1; D is undetermined. This CDR3 contains 12 residues. CDR1 is SQVTM and CDR2 is ANQGSEA in the germline V gene. The CDR3 reads CSAGDLKTEAFF. The CDR3 DNA sequence: TGCAGCGCCGGAGATTTGAAGACTGAAGCTTTCTTT. Complete variable domain (other parts from reference TRBV29-1 and TRBJ1-1): SAVISQKPSRDICQRGTSLTIQCQVDSQVTMMFWYRQQPGQSLTLIATANQGSEATYESGFVIDKFPISRPNLTFSTLTVSNMSPEDSSIYLCSAGDLKTEAFFGQGTRLTVV.

A remark on this clonotype: Its ends do not fully match the called genes, so a read error is possible. The chain carries TRBV7-2 and TRBJ2-5; the D gene is possibly TRBD2 (7 bases). Germline CDR1 reads SGHTA; CDR2 reads FQGNSA. The CDR3 sequence is 12 residues long. CDR3 residues: CAGSPGGETQYF. In DNA form, the CDR3 reads TGTGCCGGCAGCCCGGGGGGCGAGACCCAGTACTTC.

Concerning this clonotype itself: This may stem from a read error, because a much larger clone lies one nucleotide away. The chain has TRBV7-9 and TRBJ1-1; possible D gene TRBD1, 5 bases. This CDR3 is 14 amino acids long. With 5 bases removed from V and 7 bases from J, the gap between germline ends came to 17 bases. Germline V gene lookup returns CDR1 SEHNR and CDR2 FQNEAQ (reference sequence). DNA for the CDR3: TGTGCCAGCAGCCCAGAGGACGGGGCTATTGAAGCTTTCTTT. It yields the protein CASSPEDGAIEAFF. Full variable domain (missing parts from reference TRBV7-9 and TRBJ1-1): DTGVSQNPRHKITKRGQNVTFRCDPISEHNRLYWYRQTLGQGPEFLTYFQNEAQLEKSRLLSDRFSAERPKGSFSTLEIQRTEQGDSAMYLCASSPEDGAIEAFFGQGTRLTVV.

A remark on this clonotype: Mismatch with germline at one junction end may stem from a read error. The chain has TRBV12-3 or TRBV12-4 and TRBJ1-5, with TRBD1 matching 7 bases. The CDR3 length is 12 residues. The CDR3 DNA sequence: TGTGCGAGCACAGGGGCTCAAGAGACCCAGCATTTT. Protein sequence: CASTGAQETQHF.

This clonotype was recorded a few times. The chain recombines TRBV5-6 with TRBJ2-7; D not resolved. This CDR3 contains 13 residues. V was clipped by 3 bases and J by 3 bases, with 10 bases between them. From germline, CDR1 is SGHDT and CDR2 YYEEEE. CDR3 DNA: TGTGCCAGCAGCTGGGCTACCAACTACGAGCAGTACTTC. Protein: CASSWATNYEQYF.

The chain joins TRBV6-1 to TRBJ1-4; TRBD1 might be the D (5 bases). This CDR3 spans 14 amino acids. Germline values: CDR1 MNHNS, CDR2 SASEGT. The germline V and J ends were trimmed by 0 bases and 8 bases, with 10 bases remaining between them. The CDR3 sequence: CASSEAPGKEKLFF. CDR3 DNA: TGTGCCAGCAGTGAAGCGCCAGGGAAAGAAAAACTGTTTTTT.

Here the CDR3 DNA reads TGTGCCAGCAGTTTAACTAGGGAGTACGAGCAGTACTTC. It translates to CASSLTREYEQYF. The chain employs TRBV25-1 and TRBJ2-7, with D maybe TRBD2 (5 bases). There are 13 residues in the CDR3. The V gene lost 5 bases and the J gene lost 4 bases, with 12 bases spanning the gap. Germline CDR1 reads MGHDK; CDR2 reads SYGVNS.

The chain links TRBV20-1 to TRBJ2-5; maybe TRBD1 (6 bases). Trimming pared 5 bases from V and 6 bases from J, leaving 19 bases between. From germline, CDR1 is DFQATT and CDR2 SNEGSKA (reference sequence). The CDR3 has 14 residues. CDR3 in amino acids: CSALRDNLGKTQYF. CDR3 nucleotides: TGCAGTGCTCTCCGGGACAACCTTGGGAAGACCCAGTACTTC.